This TCR beta chain appears in the sequencing data of a study of cytomegalovirus exposure and HLA in healthy donors. The CDR3 is made up of 18 amino acids. The germline CDR1 and CDR2 sequences are SEHNR and FQNEAQ (reference sequence). Amplification used 60 Vbeta primers and 13 Jbeta primers. Sequencing was performed with immunoSEQ multiplex PCR; in TCRdb, only in-frame clones are kept and a portion is missing. The table includes 100,000 to 150,000 clones, roughly 76% detected once. On this clone: A read error may produce the germline difference seen at one junction end.

This sequence originates from a woman aged 50 to 60 in good health and CMV-seronegative. The chain is built from TRBV7-9 and TRBJ2-3; 9 nucleotides match TRBD1. The specimen sequenced was PBMCs. DNA of the CDR3: TGTTCCAGCAGCTTCAAGCCGGGACAGGGTGGGGGGTTCGATACGCAGTATTTT. As protein: CSSSFKPGQGGGFDTQYF.